Included here is one T cell receptor (beta chain) sequence, with context. The data belong to a study of shared clonotypes between healthy human individuals. Donors were Caucasian adults residing in Nashville, Tennessee, USA. Losses at the gene ends were 3 bases for V and 2 bases for J; bases not matched to a gene: 5. This CDR3 is built from 15 residues. Germline V gene sequence: CDR1 MDHEN, CDR2 SYDVKM. At deep level, the assay was performed. Several immunoSEQ plates received, in even portions, the genomic DNA of each subset. Using immunoSEQ multiplex PCR, the repertoire was profiled, and TCRdb retains in-frame clones only, with some absent. The sample yields roughly 2.5 million clones, more than 90% seen once.

This clonotype originated in a young man in good health. The chain combines TRBV28 with TRBJ2-7, with TRBD1 matching over 9 bases. The sample consisted of naive CD4+ T cells sorted from blood. Sample subset: CD45RA+ positively selected. CDR3 residues: CASSFGDRGTYEQYF. CDR3 coding DNA: TGTGCCAGCAGTTTTGGAGACAGGGGGACCTACGAGCAGTACTTC.